The clone carrying this T cell receptor beta chain was seen only a few times. Antigen: not known. The data are from a study of STAT3 mutations in large granular lymphocyte leukemia. Study in general: Roughly half the longitudinally sequenced T-LGLL patients had canonical STAT3 mutations. Study-wide results and limits: Every T-cell large granular lymphocyte leukemia patient had at least one immunodominant TCR beta clonotype. Sampling intervals varied between patients and samples.

Germline CDR1 reads SGHDN; CDR2 reads FVKESK. The CDR3 length is 13 residues. With 5 bases removed from V and 1 base from J, the gap between germline ends came to 8 bases. Method: immunoSEQ multiplex PCR; TCRdb's copy keeps in-frame clones and lacks some. The sample includes about 42,000 clones, 80% to 85% of them seen just once. The TCR comes from a human donor with T large granular lymphocyte leukemia. Some clones in this sample may be carry-over from other donors' samples. Sequenced input: PBMCs. The chain is built from TRBV14 and TRBJ1-1, with D possibly matching TRBD1 (6 bases). The CDR3 DNA reads TGTGCCAGCAGCGTGGACAGGAACACTGAAGCTTTCTTT. Its translation: CASSVDRNTEAFF.